The 2 T cell receptor beta chains below were found in one sample sequenced in a study of shared clonotypes between healthy human individuals. Here immunoSEQ multiplex PCR was the method, and the copy in TCRdb shows in-frame clones only, minus some. Among about 360,000 clones listed, around 79% were seen once. Sample: memory CD4+ T cells sorted from blood. The subset denotes: CD45RA-negative fraction. These receptor sequences come from a young man in good health.

The V and J genes are TRBV7-2 and TRBJ2-1; 9 nucleotides agree with TRBD1. V gave up 3 bases and J gave up 4 bases; unmatched junction bases: 4. The germline V gene has CDR1 SGHTA and CDR2 FQGNSA. The CDR3 spans 15 residues. The CDR3 here is CASSFQTGGYNEQFF. The CDR3 coding sequence is TGTGCCAGCAGCTTCCAGACAGGGGGTTACAATGAGCAGTTCTTC.

J is TRBJ2-7 and V is TRBV29-1, with D perhaps TRBD2 (5 bases). Germline lookup yields CDR1 SQVTM and CDR2 ANQGSEA. This CDR3 spans 12 amino acids. Trimming took off 1 base at V and 7 bases at J, with 11 bases between the two ends. The CDR3 is CSVEVRVGEQYF. As DNA, the CDR3 is TGCAGCGTTGAAGTGAGGGTCGGGGAGCAGTACTTC.